This T cell receptor beta chain came from a study of tumor-infiltrating lymphocytes in oesophageal squamous cell carcinoma. From germline, CDR1 is SGHVS and CDR2 FNYEAQ. The CDR3 has 14 residues. TCRdb called the PCR reads again in MiXCR, with one record for every CDR3 protein. The sample includes 16,000 or so distinct CDR3 sequences, under 45% seen only once; the top ten take 25% to 30%. The chain joins TRBV7-6 to TRBJ2-1; the D gene is possibly TRBD2 (6 bases). TRBJ2-5 explains the end of the DNA better; the J call may be wrong. This receptor was identified in a male donor with esophageal squamous cell carcinoma. Sample: esophageal tumor tissue. The CDR3 reads CASSRYTGEETQYF. CDR3 sequence (DNA): TGTGCCAGCAGCAGGTACACGGGGGAAGAGACCCAGTACTTC.